A selection of T cell receptor beta chains follows, all from one sample in a study of T-cell reconstitution after alpha-beta-depleted transplantation in children. TCRdb reprocessed the PCR reads via MiXCR and lists one record per CDR3 protein. This table has fewer than 550,000 distinct CDR3 sequences, about an eighth appearing once. Sequenced material: PBMCs, mostly from graft donor cells, taken 180 days after TCRalphabeta/CD19-depleted stem cell transplant. These receptors originate from a female patient aged 2-9 years who had a stem cell transplant for aplastic anemia, so the T cells may come from the graft donor. Both conserved end residues are part of each CDR3. The D gene is left open where the match is weak. Clone size appears in some rows only: once, few, many, or a class for an expanded clone.

cdr3_nt: TGTGCCAGCAGCTCGGAGGGCCAGGCCAATCAGCCCCAGCATTTT
cdr3_aa: CASSSEGQANQPQHF
clone_size: NA
v_call: TRBV7-2
j_call: TRBJ1-5
d_call: NA

cdr3_nt: TGTGCCAGCTCACCTTATGTCGGGACACTACGGGATTCACCCCTCCACTTT
cdr3_aa: CASSPYVGTLRDSPLHF
clone_size: NA
v_call: TRBV18
j_call: TRBJ1-6
d_call: NA

cdr3_nt: TGCAGCGTTTGGAGAAGCACCGGGGAGCTGTTTTTT
cdr3_aa: CSVWRSTGELFF
clone_size: NA
v_call: TRBV29-1
j_call: TRBJ2-2
d_call: NA

cdr3_nt: TGTGCCAGCAGCGTCGTTCCGAGGACAGGGGGTCAAGAGACCCAGTACTTC
cdr3_aa: CASSVVPRTGGQETQYF
clone_size: few
v_call: TRBV9
j_call: TRBJ2-5
d_call: TRBD1

cdr3_nt: TGTGCCAGCAGCCTGAGAGCACGGGCTACAGATACGCAGTATTTT
cdr3_aa: CASSLRARATDTQYF
clone_size: NA
v_call: TRBV14
j_call: TRBJ2-3
d_call: NA

cdr3_nt: TGCGCCAGCAGCTTGGGGAAACCCTACGAGCAGTACTTC
cdr3_aa: CASSLGKPYEQYF
clone_size: NA
v_call: TRBV5-1
j_call: TRBJ2-7
d_call: NA

cdr3_nt: TGTGCCAGCAGTCCAACCGGCTCCTATAATTCACCCCTCCACTTT
cdr3_aa: CASSPTGSYNSPLHF
clone_size: many
v_call: TRBV27
j_call: TRBJ1-6
d_call: NA

cdr3_nt: TGCGCCAGCAGCCCGGGGACTAGCGGTCCCCTAGGCGGGGAGCTGTTTTTT
cdr3_aa: CASSPGTSGPLGGELFF
clone_size: NA
v_call: TRBV5-1
j_call: TRBJ2-2
d_call: TRBD2

cdr3_nt: TGTGCCAGCAGTCCAAGGGGGGAGGCAAAAGTATTGAACACTGAAGCTTTCTTT
cdr3_aa: CASSPRGEAKVLNTEAFF
clone_size: few
v_call: TRBV12-3/TRBV12-4
j_call: TRBJ1-1
d_call: NA

cdr3_nt: TGCGCCAGCAGCCACGGACAGGGAGCGAACACCGGGGAGCTGTTTTTT
cdr3_aa: CASSHGQGANTGELFF
clone_size: few
v_call: TRBV5-1
j_call: TRBJ2-2
d_call: TRBD1

cdr3_nt: TGTGCCAGCAGAGCCCCGGGGGACAGGGGGAACACTGAAGCTTTCTTT
cdr3_aa: CASRAPGDRGNTEAFF
clone_size: many
v_call: TRBV6-1
j_call: TRBJ1-1
d_call: TRBD1

cdr3_nt: TGCAGTGCTAGAGAAAGGGGCGCGGCCAAAAACATTCAGTACTTC
cdr3_aa: CSARERGAAKNIQYF
clone_size: few
v_call: TRBV20-1
j_call: TRBJ2-4
d_call: NA

cdr3_nt: TGTGCCAGCAGCCCCCTGGGGGGGGCAAGCACAGATACGCAGTATTTT
cdr3_aa: CASSPLGGASTDTQYF
clone_size: few
v_call: TRBV12-3/TRBV12-4
j_call: TRBJ2-3
d_call: NA

cdr3_nt: TGTGCCAGCTCCCGCGTGAACTGGAGGAATTCCAATGAGCAGTTCTTC
cdr3_aa: CASSRVNWRNSNEQFF
clone_size: few
v_call: TRBV25-1
j_call: TRBJ2-1
d_call: NA

cdr3_nt: TGTGCCAGCAGCTCTAGGTTCGAAGCTTTCTTT
cdr3_aa: CASSSRFEAFF
clone_size: few
v_call: TRBV7-6
j_call: TRBJ1-1
d_call: NA

cdr3_nt: TGTGCCAGCAGCCGGGACGGTGGGAATGAGCAGTTCTTC
cdr3_aa: CASSRDGGNEQFF
clone_size: NA
v_call: TRBV27
j_call: TRBJ2-1
d_call: NA

cdr3_nt: TGTGCCATCAAGGGAGGGACCGGGGAGCTGTTTTTT
cdr3_aa: CAIKGGTGELFF
clone_size: few
v_call: TRBV10-3
j_call: TRBJ2-2
d_call: TRBD2

cdr3_nt: TGTGCCAGCAGTTATATGGTGACGCAGGGGTTCTTC
cdr3_aa: CASSYMVTQGFF
clone_size: many
v_call: TRBV6-9
j_call: TRBJ2-1
d_call: NA

cdr3_nt: TGTGCCACCAGTGACTTAGGGCCCACAGATACGCAGTATTTT
cdr3_aa: CATSDLGPTDTQYF
clone_size: few
v_call: TRBV24-1
j_call: TRBJ2-3
d_call: NA

cdr3_nt: TGTGCCAGCAGTTTAGCAGGGGGGGGAGGTGGCTACACCTTC
cdr3_aa: CASSLAGGGGGYTF
clone_size: many
v_call: TRBV12-3/TRBV12-4
j_call: TRBJ1-2
d_call: NA

cdr3_nt: TGTGCCAGCAGCTTGGATCCAGGGACAATGAACACTGAAGCTTTCTTT
cdr3_aa: CASSLDPGTMNTEAFF
clone_size: few
v_call: TRBV5-6
j_call: TRBJ1-1
d_call: NA

cdr3_nt: TGTGCCAGCAGTTTTGGAGGGGGCATCTATGAGCAGTTCTTC
cdr3_aa: CASSFGGGIYEQFF
clone_size: once
v_call: TRBV12-3/TRBV12-4
j_call: TRBJ2-1
d_call: NA

cdr3_nt: TGTGCCAGCAGCCTAGATGGACTAGCGGTACAGGAGCAGTTCTTC
cdr3_aa: CASSLDGLAVQEQFF
clone_size: NA
v_call: TRBV7-3
j_call: TRBJ2-1
d_call: TRBD2

cdr3_nt: TGTGCCAGCAGCCGTACGGACAGGGAGCAGTTCTTC
cdr3_aa: CASSRTDREQFF
clone_size: NA
v_call: TRBV12-3/TRBV12-4
j_call: TRBJ2-1
d_call: TRBD1

cdr3_nt: TGTGCCAGCAGCCAGAGAGCCACCCAGGAGACTGAAGCTTTCTTT
cdr3_aa: CASSQRATQETEAFF
clone_size: once
v_call: TRBV12-3/TRBV12-4
j_call: TRBJ1-1
d_call: NA

cdr3_nt: TGTGCCAGCAGGGGCCTGAAGACTAGCGGGAGCCGGGGTGAGCAGTTCTTC
cdr3_aa: CASRGLKTSGSRGEQFF
clone_size: NA
v_call: TRBV11-2
j_call: TRBJ2-1
d_call: TRBD2

cdr3_nt: TGCAGTGCTAGAGGGCCAGCCCAAGAGACCCAGTACTTC
cdr3_aa: CSARGPAQETQYF
clone_size: many
v_call: TRBV20-1
j_call: TRBJ2-5
d_call: NA

cdr3_nt: TGTGCCACCGACAGTTCGGGTCAGCCCCAGCATTTT
cdr3_aa: CATDSSGQPQHF
clone_size: few
v_call: TRBV7-9
j_call: TRBJ1-5
d_call: NA

cdr3_nt: TGCAGTGCTAGGAGTCGTAATTTGGGGGAGGATTCACCCCTCCACTTT
cdr3_aa: CSARSRNLGEDSPLHF
clone_size: few
v_call: TRBV20-1
j_call: TRBJ1-6
d_call: NA

cdr3_nt: TGTGCCAGCAGTTACGGACCAGAGACCACCGCTGTGAGGGAGCAGTACTTC
cdr3_aa: CASSYGPETTAVREQYF
clone_size: NA
v_call: TRBV6-5
j_call: TRBJ2-7
d_call: NA

cdr3_nt: TGCAGCGTCGGACAGGGGGAAGCTTTCTTT
cdr3_aa: CSVGQGEAFF
clone_size: NA
v_call: TRBV29-1
j_call: TRBJ1-1
d_call: TRBD1

cdr3_nt: TGCAGCGTGGGACAGGCCTACTATGGCTACACCTTC
cdr3_aa: CSVGQAYYGYTF
clone_size: many
v_call: TRBV29-1
j_call: TRBJ1-2
d_call: TRBD1

cdr3_nt: TGTGCCAGCTCACCGAACCAAGCGGGAAGGGAGACCCAGTACTTC
cdr3_aa: CASSPNQAGRETQYF
clone_size: NA
v_call: TRBV18
j_call: TRBJ2-5
d_call: TRBD2

cdr3_nt: TGCGCCAGCTTCCCCCGGGAGGGGGCGTATAACTATGGCTACACCTTC
cdr3_aa: CASFPREGAYNYGYTF
clone_size: NA
v_call: TRBV4-1
j_call: TRBJ1-2
d_call: TRBD1

cdr3_nt: TGTGCCAGCAGCTCCCCCCCCATTAGCGCGGAGACCCAGTACTTC
cdr3_aa: CASSSPPISAETQYF
clone_size: NA
v_call: TRBV7-2
j_call: TRBJ2-5
d_call: NA

cdr3_nt: TGTGCCAGCAGCCGTCCACTGGGACAATATGGGGAAAAACTGTTTTTT
cdr3_aa: CASSRPLGQYGEKLFF
clone_size: NA
v_call: TRBV7-9
j_call: TRBJ1-4
d_call: NA

cdr3_nt: TGTGCCACCAGCAGAGGAGGACACCTTGAGGGCTACACCTTC
cdr3_aa: CATSRGGHLEGYTF
clone_size: NA
v_call: TRBV15
j_call: TRBJ1-2
d_call: NA

cdr3_nt: TGTGCCAGCTCCCGGAGGACAGGAATCGTTCAAGAGACCCAGTACTTC
cdr3_aa: CASSRRTGIVQETQYF
clone_size: few
v_call: TRBV18
j_call: TRBJ2-5
d_call: TRBD1

cdr3_nt: TGTGCCACCGCAGGGGCACCTGAAGACAATGAGCAGTTCTTC
cdr3_aa: CATAGAPEDNEQFF
clone_size: once
v_call: TRBV27
j_call: TRBJ2-1
d_call: NA

cdr3_nt: TGCAGCGTTGAAGAATGGTGGCAGGGCATGGAGACCCAGTACTTC
cdr3_aa: CSVEEWWQGMETQYF
clone_size: few
v_call: TRBV29-1
j_call: TRBJ2-5
d_call: NA

cdr3_nt: TGCGCCAGCAGCCCCCTAAGCGGGAGGGCCTCCAAGAACACCGGGGAGCTGTTTTTT
cdr3_aa: CASSPLSGRASKNTGELFF
clone_size: many
v_call: TRBV5-1
j_call: TRBJ2-2
d_call: TRBD2

cdr3_nt: TGTGCCAGCAGCCGGGGGGGTGAGGGATACAATGAGCAGTTCTTC
cdr3_aa: CASSRGGEGYNEQFF
clone_size: few
v_call: TRBV11-3
j_call: TRBJ2-1
d_call: TRBD2

cdr3_nt: TGTGCCAGCAGCTTTTCGATAGCGCCCCACGAGCAGTACTTC
cdr3_aa: CASSFSIAPHEQYF
clone_size: NA
v_call: TRBV7-6
j_call: TRBJ2-7
d_call: NA

cdr3_nt: TGTGCCAGCCCCTCGGTAGGGGGCACCGGGGAGCTGTTTTTT
cdr3_aa: CASPSVGGTGELFF
clone_size: many
v_call: TRBV12-3/TRBV12-4
j_call: TRBJ2-2
d_call: NA

cdr3_nt: TGTGCCAGCAGCCCTCTCGGACAGAGACTTTACGAGCAGTACTTC
cdr3_aa: CASSPLGQRLYEQYF
clone_size: many
v_call: TRBV5-6
j_call: TRBJ2-7
d_call: NA

cdr3_nt: TGCGCCAGCAGCCAAGAATTCGGGGTGAACACCGGGGAGCTGTTTTTT
cdr3_aa: CASSQEFGVNTGELFF
clone_size: few
v_call: TRBV4-3
j_call: TRBJ2-2
d_call: NA

cdr3_nt: TGCGCCAGCAGCTGGGGGCGAGAGGGCCACACCTTC
cdr3_aa: CASSWGREGHTF
clone_size: NA
v_call: TRBV5-1
j_call: TRBJ1-2
d_call: NA

cdr3_nt: TGTGCCAGCAGCCAAGCGGGCCTCCAAGAGACCCAGTACTTC
cdr3_aa: CASSQAGLQETQYF
clone_size: few
v_call: TRBV7-2
j_call: TRBJ2-5
d_call: NA

cdr3_nt: TGTGCCAGCAGAAAACCGGGACTCCCCTACAATGAGCAGTTCTTC
cdr3_aa: CASRKPGLPYNEQFF
clone_size: NA
v_call: TRBV6-1
j_call: TRBJ2-1
d_call: NA

cdr3_nt: TGTGCTAGTGACCCCGTCCGTCAGGGTTCGGGGACTGAAGCTTTCTTT
cdr3_aa: CASDPVRQGSGTEAFF
clone_size: NA
v_call: TRBV12-5
j_call: TRBJ1-1
d_call: NA

cdr3_nt: TGTGCCAGCAGCTTATATGGTGGGACAGGGGGAGAAGCTTTCTTT
cdr3_aa: CASSLYGGTGGEAFF
clone_size: few
v_call: TRBV7-9
j_call: TRBJ1-1
d_call: TRBD1

cdr3_nt: TGTGCCAGCAGTTTGACAGGGTTGGAGACAAAGCAGTTCTTC
cdr3_aa: CASSLTGLETKQFF
clone_size: many
v_call: TRBV28
j_call: TRBJ2-1
d_call: TRBD1

cdr3_nt: TGCGCCAGCAGCTTGGCCAGCCCATATTCTTTGGAAAAACTGTTTTTT
cdr3_aa: CASSLASPYSLEKLFF
clone_size: few
v_call: TRBV5-1
j_call: TRBJ1-4
d_call: NA

cdr3_nt: TGCGCCAGCAGCCAATATCCAGGGGAAAGGAACATTCAGTACTTC
cdr3_aa: CASSQYPGERNIQYF
clone_size: many
v_call: TRBV4-3
j_call: TRBJ2-4
d_call: NA

cdr3_nt: TGTGCCAGTAGTATACCAGGGGGCGCGAATTCACCCCTCCACTTT
cdr3_aa: CASSIPGGANSPLHF
clone_size: few
v_call: TRBV19
j_call: TRBJ1-6
d_call: TRBD1

cdr3_nt: TGTGCCAGCAGCTCCCAAACCGGGACAGGAGAGACCCAGTACTTC
cdr3_aa: CASSSQTGTGETQYF
clone_size: NA
v_call: TRBV7-1
j_call: TRBJ2-5
d_call: TRBD1

cdr3_nt: TGTGCATCTGGGGACGGGGGTAGCACAGATACGCAGTATTTT
cdr3_aa: CASGDGGSTDTQYF
clone_size: NA
v_call: TRBV10-3
j_call: TRBJ2-3
d_call: NA

cdr3_nt: TGTGCGAGTTGGACTAGCGCCTACAATGAGCAGTTCTTC
cdr3_aa: CASWTSAYNEQFF
clone_size: NA
v_call: TRBV28
j_call: TRBJ2-1
d_call: TRBD2

cdr3_nt: TGTGCCAGCAGTTTAGAGCGGACTAGCGGGACCTACGAGCAGTACTTC
cdr3_aa: CASSLERTSGTYEQYF
clone_size: NA
v_call: TRBV27
j_call: TRBJ2-7
d_call: TRBD2

cdr3_nt: TGCGCCAGCAGCCAAGACGTAGGAGGAACTAGCATAAAGTATTTT
cdr3_aa: CASSQDVGGTSIKYF
clone_size: few
v_call: TRBV4-3
j_call: TRBJ2-3
d_call: NA